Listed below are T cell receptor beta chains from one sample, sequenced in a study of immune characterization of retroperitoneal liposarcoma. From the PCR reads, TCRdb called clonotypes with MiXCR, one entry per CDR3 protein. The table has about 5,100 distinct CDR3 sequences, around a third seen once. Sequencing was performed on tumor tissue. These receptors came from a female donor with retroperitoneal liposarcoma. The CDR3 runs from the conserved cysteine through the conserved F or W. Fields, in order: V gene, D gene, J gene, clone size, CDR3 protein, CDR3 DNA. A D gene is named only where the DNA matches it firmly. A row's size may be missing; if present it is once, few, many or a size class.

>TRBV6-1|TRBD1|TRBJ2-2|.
CASSEAVDRAYGELFF
TGTGCCAGCAGTGAAGCGGTCGACAGGGCGTACGGGGAGCTGTTTTTT
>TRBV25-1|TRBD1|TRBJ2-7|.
CASSDRTGTSYEQYF
TGTGCCAGCAGTGATCGGACAGGGACCTCCTACGAGCAGTACTTC
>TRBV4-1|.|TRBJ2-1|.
CASSHDLAPGRNSFSSYNEQFF
TGCGCCAGCAGCCACGATTTGGCCCCAGGTCGGAACTCCTTTAGCTCCTACAATGAGCAGTTCTTC
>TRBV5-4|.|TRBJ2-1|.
CASSGGGQNSYNEQFF
TGTGCCAGCAGCGGGGGGGGGCAGAACTCCTACAATGAGCAGTTCTTC
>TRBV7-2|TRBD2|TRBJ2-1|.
CASSRRTSGPNNEQFF
TGTGCCAGCAGCCGTCGGACTAGCGGTCCTAACAATGAGCAGTTCTTC
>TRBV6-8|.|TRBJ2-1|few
CASSYRDQYEQFF
TGTGCCAGCAGTTACCGAGATCAATACGAGCAGTTCTTC
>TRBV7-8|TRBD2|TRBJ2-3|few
CASSFSTSGRGSWTDTQYF
TGTGCCAGCAGCTTCTCGACTAGCGGGAGGGGCAGTTGGACAGATACGCAGTATTTT
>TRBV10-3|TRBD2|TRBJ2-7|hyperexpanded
CAIRVAGEAQRHEQYF
TGTGCCATCAGAGTAGCGGGAGAGGCCCAGCGCCACGAGCAGTACTTC
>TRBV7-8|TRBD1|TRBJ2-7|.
CASSQDRGGEQYF
TGTGCCAGCAGTCAAGACAGGGGCGGCGAGCAGTACTTC
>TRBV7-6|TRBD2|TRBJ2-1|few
CASSPGGVDEQFF
TGTGCCAGCAGCCCGGGGGGGGTTGACGAGCAGTTCTTC
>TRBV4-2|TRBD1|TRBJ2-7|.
CASSQEDTGTGSYEQYF
TGTGCCAGCAGCCAGGAGGATACCGGGACAGGTTCCTACGAGCAGTACTTC
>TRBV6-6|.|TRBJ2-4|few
CASSLGVGTGEQYF
TGTGCCAGCAGCCTGGGGGTCGGGACTGGTGAGCAGTACTTC
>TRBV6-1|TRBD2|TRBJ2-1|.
CASSEEGPGLAGVDNEQFF
TGTGCCAGCAGTGAAGAAGGCCCGGGACTAGCGGGAGTTGACAATGAGCAGTTCTTC
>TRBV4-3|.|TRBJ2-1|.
CASSQEAGRPEQFF
TGCGCCAGCAGCCAAGAGGCCGGAAGGCCTGAGCAGTTCTTC
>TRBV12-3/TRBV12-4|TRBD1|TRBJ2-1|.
CASSHELQGAEQFF
TGTGCCAGCAGCCACGAATTACAGGGGGCTGAGCAGTTCTTC
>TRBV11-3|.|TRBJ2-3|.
CASSLDSTIRDTQYF
TGTGCCAGCAGCCTGGACAGTACCATCAGAGATACGCAGTATTTT
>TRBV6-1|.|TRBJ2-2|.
CASSEWAVTGELFF
TGTGCCAGCAGTGAATGGGCAGTCACCGGGGAGCTGTTTTTT
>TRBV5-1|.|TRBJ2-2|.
CASSLMIQGPTGELFF
TGCGCCAGCAGCTTGATGATACAGGGCCCCACCGGGGAGCTGTTTTTT
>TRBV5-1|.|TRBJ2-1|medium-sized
CASSAGIGTGPGEQFF
TGCGCCAGCAGCGCGGGTATCGGGACTGGCCCGGGGGAGCAGTTCTTC
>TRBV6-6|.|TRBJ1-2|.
CASSYLRTGGYTF
TGTGCCAGCAGTTACCTTCGGACGGGGGGCTACACCTTC
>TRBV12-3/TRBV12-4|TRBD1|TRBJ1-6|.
CASSFGGTANSPLHF
TGTGCCAGCAGTTTCGGGGGGACAGCTAATTCACCCCTCCACTTT
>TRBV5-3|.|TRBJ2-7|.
CASSLARGHYEQYF
TGTGCCAGCAGCTTGGCCCGGGGGCACTACGAGCAGTACTTC
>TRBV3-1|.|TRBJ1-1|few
CASSHQPNDTEAFF
TGTGCCAGCAGCCACCAACCGAATGACACTGAAGCTTTCTTT
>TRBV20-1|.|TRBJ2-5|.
CSARVTGQETQYF
TGCAGTGCTAGAGTTACGGGACAAGAGACCCAGTACTTC
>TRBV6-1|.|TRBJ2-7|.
CATHRGSHNEQYF
TGTGCCACCCACCGGGGGTCCCACAATGAGCAGTACTTC
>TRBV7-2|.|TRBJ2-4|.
CASTLNGAIQYF
TGTGCCAGCACCCTAAATGGGGCCATTCAGTACTTC
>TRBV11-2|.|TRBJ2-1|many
CASSPGTVIEQFF
TGTGCCAGCAGCCCGGGGACCGTCATAGAGCAGTTCTTC
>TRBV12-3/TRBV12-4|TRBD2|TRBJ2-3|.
CASSSTSGGNTDTQYF
TGTGCCAGCAGTTCCACTAGCGGGGGGAACACAGATACGCAGTATTTT
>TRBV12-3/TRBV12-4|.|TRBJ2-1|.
CASSKKQTLAGVDNEQFF
TGTGCCAGCAGTAAAAAGCAAACACTGGCCGGGGTTGACAATGAGCAGTTCTTC
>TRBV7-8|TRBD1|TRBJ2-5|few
CASSPQPGQGKETQYF
TGTGCCAGCAGCCCCCAACCAGGACAGGGGAAAGAGACCCAGTACTTC
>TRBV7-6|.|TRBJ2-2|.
CASTDTNTGELFF
TGTGCCAGCACCGACACCAACACCGGGGAGCTGTTTTTT
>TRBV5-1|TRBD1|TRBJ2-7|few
CASSTGGSEQYF
TGCGCCAGCTCCACAGGGGGGAGCGAGCAGTACTTC
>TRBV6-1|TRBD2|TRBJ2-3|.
CASSPLAGEPDTQYF
TGTGCCAGCAGCCCCCTAGCGGGAGAGCCAGATACGCAGTATTTT
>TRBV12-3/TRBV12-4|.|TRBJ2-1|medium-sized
CASSLLSRENIQFF
TGTGCCAGCAGTTTATTATCCAGGGAAAACATTCAGTTCTTC
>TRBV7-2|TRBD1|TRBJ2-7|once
CASSLGRTGTSYEQYF
TGTGCCAGCAGCTTAGGTCGGACAGGGACCTCCTACGAGCAGTACTTC
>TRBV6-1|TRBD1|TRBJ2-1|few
CARIGQANEQFF
TGTGCCAGAATCGGACAGGCCAACGAGCAGTTCTTC
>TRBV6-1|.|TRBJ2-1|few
CATRQSSYNEQFF
TGTGCCACCCGACAGAGCTCCTACAATGAGCAGTTCTTC
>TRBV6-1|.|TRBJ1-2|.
CASSTPLGGGYGYTF
TGTGCCAGCAGTACCCCTTTGGGGGGCGGGTATGGCTACACCTTC
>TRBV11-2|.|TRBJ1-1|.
CASSLESQGRWTEAFF
TGTGCCAGCAGCTTAGAGTCGCAGGGGCGGTGGACTGAAGCTTTCTTT
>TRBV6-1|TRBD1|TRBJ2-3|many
CASSRNQGDGADTQYF
TGTGCCAGCAGTCGCAACCAGGGGGACGGGGCAGATACGCAGTATTTT
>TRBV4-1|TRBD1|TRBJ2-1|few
CASSQVVRTGNNEQFF
TGCGCCAGCAGCCAAGTAGTTCGGACAGGAAACAATGAGCAGTTCTTC
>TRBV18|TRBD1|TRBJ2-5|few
CASSQGAGRQETQYF
TGTGCCAGCTCGCAGGGGGCAGGGAGGCAAGAGACCCAGTACTTC
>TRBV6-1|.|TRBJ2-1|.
CASRQDSYNEQFF
TGTGCCAGCAGACAAGACAGCTACAATGAGCAGTTCTTC
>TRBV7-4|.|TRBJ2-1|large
CASSPNGGNYYNEQFF
TGTGCCAGCAGCCCGAACGGGGGCAATTACTACAATGAGCAGTTCTTC
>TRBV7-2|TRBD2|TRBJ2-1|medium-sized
CASSLAPSGTEQFF
TGTGCCAGCAGCTTAGCCCCTAGCGGCACGGAGCAGTTCTTC
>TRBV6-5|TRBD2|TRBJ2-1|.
CASSYDLAGGNEQFF
TGTGCCAGCAGTTACGACCTAGCGGGAGGGAATGAGCAGTTCTTC
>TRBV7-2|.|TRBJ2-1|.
CASSTLDRPQETQFF
TGTGCCAGCAGCACCCTTGACAGGCCTCAAGAGACCCAGTTCTTC
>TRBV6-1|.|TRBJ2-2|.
CASSIKQGPGELFF
TGTGCCAGCAGCATTAAACAGGGACCCGGGGAGCTGTTTTTT
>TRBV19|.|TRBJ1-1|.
CASSKTGEAFF
TGTGCCAGTAGTAAAACAGGTGAAGCTTTCTTT
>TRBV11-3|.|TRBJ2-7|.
CASSPRLGGEQYF
TGTGCCAGCAGCCCCCGCCTAGGGGGCGAGCAGTACTTC
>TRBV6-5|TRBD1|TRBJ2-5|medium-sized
CASSYGQAEYETQYF
TGTGCCAGCAGTTACGGACAGGCAGAATATGAGACCCAGTACTTC
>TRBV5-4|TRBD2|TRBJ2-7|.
CASSGPWTSGSSYEQYF
TGTGCCAGCAGCGGGCCCTGGACTAGCGGAAGCTCCTACGAGCAGTACTTC
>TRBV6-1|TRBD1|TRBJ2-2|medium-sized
CASTLRGQGASDTGELFF
TGTGCCAGCACTCTTCGGGGACAGGGGGCTTCTGACACCGGGGAGCTGTTTTTT
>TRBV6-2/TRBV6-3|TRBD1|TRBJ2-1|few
CASSDRAGGLLGEQFF
TGTGCCAGCAGTGACAGGGCAGGGGGCCTGTTGGGTGAGCAGTTCTTC
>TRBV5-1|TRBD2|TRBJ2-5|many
CASSLRGSSQETQYF
TGCGCCAGCAGCTTGCGCGGGAGCTCCCAAGAGACCCAGTACTTC
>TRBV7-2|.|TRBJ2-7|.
CASSTSGPPYEQYF
TGTGCCAGCAGCACCTCCGGTCCCCCCTACGAGCAGTACTTC
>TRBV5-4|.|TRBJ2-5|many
CASSFPEQETQYF
TGTGCCAGCAGCTTCCCAGAGCAAGAGACCCAGTACTTC
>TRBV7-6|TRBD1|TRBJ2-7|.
CASSFDRVLGEQYF
TGTGCCAGCAGCTTCGACAGGGTACTCGGCGAGCAGTACTTC
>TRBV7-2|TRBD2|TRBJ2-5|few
CASRRLAGGQGVQYF
TGTGCCAGCAGACGACTAGCGGGAGGACAGGGGGTCCAGTACTTC
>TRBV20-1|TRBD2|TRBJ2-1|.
CSAKTSGYNEQFF
TGCAGTGCTAAAACTAGCGGATACAATGAGCAGTTCTTC